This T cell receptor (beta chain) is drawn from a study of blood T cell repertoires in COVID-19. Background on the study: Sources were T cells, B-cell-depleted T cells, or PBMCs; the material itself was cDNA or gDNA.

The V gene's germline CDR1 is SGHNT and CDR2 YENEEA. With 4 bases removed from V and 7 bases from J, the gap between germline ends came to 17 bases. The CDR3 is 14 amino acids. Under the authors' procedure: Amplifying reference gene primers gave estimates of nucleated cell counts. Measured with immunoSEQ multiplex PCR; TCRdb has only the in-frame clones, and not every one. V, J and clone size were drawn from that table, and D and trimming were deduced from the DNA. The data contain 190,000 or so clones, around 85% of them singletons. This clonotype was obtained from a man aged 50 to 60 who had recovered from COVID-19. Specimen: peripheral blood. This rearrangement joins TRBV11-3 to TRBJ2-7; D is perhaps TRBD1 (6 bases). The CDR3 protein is CASSSRAGAEEQYF. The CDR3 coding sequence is TGTGCCAGCAGCTCAAGGGCAGGGGCGGAGGAGCAGTACTTC.